This record concerns one T cell receptor (beta chain) sequence. The data belong to a study of shared clonotypes between healthy human individuals. The overall study: The donor group consisted of a couple of women and three men, aged 18 to 49.

Terminally differentiated effector memory CD45RA+ cells were excluded from the naive CD8 cells, which were CD45RO-negative and positively selected for CCR7. Using immunoSEQ multiplex PCR, the repertoire was profiled, and TCRdb retains in-frame clones only, with some absent. Of 1.5 million to 2.5 million clones in the sample, 85% to 95% were seen once. Germline V gene data show CDR1 as SNHLY and CDR2 as FYNNEI. Trimming took off 3 bases at V and 3 bases at J, with 14 bases between the two ends. The CDR3 runs 15 residues. Sequences were obtained from naive CD8+ T cells sorted from blood. The chain employs TRBV2 and TRBJ2-5; D may be TRBD2 (6 bases). This receptor was identified in a man younger than 35 in good health. The CDR3 sequence: CASSDPTGLEETQYF. The CDR3 DNA is TGTGCCAGCAGTGATCCGACGGGACTTGAAGAGACCCAGTACTTC.